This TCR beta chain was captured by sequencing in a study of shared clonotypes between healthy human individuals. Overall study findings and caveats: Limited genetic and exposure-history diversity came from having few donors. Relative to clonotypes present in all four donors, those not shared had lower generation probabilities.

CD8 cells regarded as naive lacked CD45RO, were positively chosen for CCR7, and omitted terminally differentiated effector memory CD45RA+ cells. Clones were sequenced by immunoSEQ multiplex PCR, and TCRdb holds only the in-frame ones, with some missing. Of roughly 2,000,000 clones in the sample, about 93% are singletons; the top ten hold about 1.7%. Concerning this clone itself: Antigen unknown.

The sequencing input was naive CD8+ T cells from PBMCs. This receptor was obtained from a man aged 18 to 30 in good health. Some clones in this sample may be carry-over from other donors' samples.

CDR3 region: CASSYGQGRINTIYF. CDR3 DNA: TGTGCCAGCAGTTACGGGCAGGGGCGGATAAACACCATATATTTT. The rearrangement links TRBV6-5 to TRBJ1-3; D is possibly TRBD1 (6 bases). V was shortened by 2 bases and J by 6 bases, with 14 bases between the two germline ends. There are 15 residues in the CDR3. Germline-derived CDR1 and CDR2 are MNHEY and SVGAGI.